This passage covers 20 T cell receptor beta chains from one sample sequenced in a study of cytomegalovirus exposure and HLA in healthy donors (TCRdb year 2017). Library preparation was by the immunoSEQ multiplex PCR assay. The immuneACCESS repertoire file appears here via TCRdb, limited to in-frame rearrangements. These files lack a portion of the clones; in checked studies, under half of the deficit traces to unresolved V genes, and the cause of the others is not known. Across this sample there are about 130,000 clones, with 89% seen only once. The ten largest make up less than 1.5% of the sample. The sample consisted of PBMCs. The receptors derive from a young woman in good health and CMV-seronegative.

This chain uses TRBV30 with TRBJ1-2, with 9 bases aligning to TRBD1. Trimming took 5 bases from V and 5 from J; bases not matched to a gene: 9. The CDR3 totals 14 residues. The germline V gene has CDR1 GTSNPN and CDR2 SVGIG (reference sequence). The CDR3, as DNA: TGTGCCTGGTCGGGGACAGGGATGAGATATGGCTACACCTTC. It codes for CAWSGTGMRYGYTF.

There are a few counts of this clone. J is TRBJ1-2 and V is TRBV27; 7 bases match TRBD1. The V gene's germline CDR1 is MNHEY and CDR2 SMNVEV (reference sequence). J gave up 2 bases and V 5 bases, and 5 bases lay outside the gene matches. There are 14 residues in the CDR3. This CDR3 is CASSLTGSNYGYTF. DNA for the CDR3: TGTGCCAGCAGTCTGACAGGGTCAAACTATGGCTACACCTTC.

The gene calls are TRBV7-8 and TRBJ1-5; D possibly corresponds to TRBD1 (6 bases). The CDR3 is 17 residues long. V shed 5 bases and J shed 2 bases, with 19 bases lying between them. Germline loops: CDR1 SGHVS, CDR2 FQNEAQ. CDR3 coding DNA: TGTGCCAGCAGCGTGCAAGGACAGCCGCTCGGCAATCAGCCCCAGCATTTT. It encodes CASSVQGQPLGNQPQHF.

This chain links TRBV4-2 with TRBJ2-7; 7 nucleotides align to TRBD2. CDR3 size: 16 residues. In germline, CDR1 is LGHNA, CDR2 YNFKEQ. V lost 1 base to trimming and J lost 0 bases; unmatched junction nucleotides: 6. The CDR3 reads CASSQVGLADSYEQYF. In DNA, the CDR3 is TGTGCCAGCAGCCAAGTAGGGCTAGCGGACTCCTACGAGCAGTACTTC.

The gene calls are TRBV5-1 and TRBJ1-1; TRBD1 aligns across 8 bases. The CDR3 is 14 residues long. CDR1 SGHRS and CDR2 YFSETQ come from the germline V gene. With V trimmed by 3 bases and J by 5 bases, 6 bases remained unmatched. The CDR3 DNA sequence: TGCGCCAGCAGCTCGACAGGGGCTTTTACTGAAGCTTTCTTT. Amino acid sequence: CASSSTGAFTEAFF.

In the case of this clone: Distinct nucleotide sequences in the sample also encode this CDR3. V usage is TRBV6-5 and J usage is TRBJ2-3, with TRBD2 as a possible D gene (5 bases). The CDR3 has 14 amino acids. V was cut by 2 bases and J by 0 bases, with 6 bases left in between. Germline lookup yields CDR1 MNHEY and CDR2 SVGAGI. The CDR3 loop is CASSYRESTDTQYF. CDR3 DNA sequence: TGTGCCAGCAGTTACAGGGAGAGCACAGATACGCAGTATTTT.

The chain couples TRBV9 to TRBJ2-1; 7 bases agree with TRBD2. J gave up 2 bases and V 1 base, and 6 bases lay outside the gene matches. The CDR3 totals 16 residues. Germline CDR1 is SGDLS and CDR2 is YYNGEE. The CDR3 sequence: CASSVSGGSTYNEQFF. The DNA for the CDR3 is TGTGCCAGCAGCGTATCGGGCGGGAGTACCTACAATGAGCAGTTCTTC.

The chain joins TRBV29-1 to TRBJ2-3; 15 bases agree with TRBD2. Germline lookup yields CDR1 SQVTM and CDR2 ANQGSEA. The CDR3 covers 14 residues. The junction had 3 bases not matched to a gene; V was cut back by 6 bases and J by 5 bases. CDR3 loop: CSVGLAGGLDTQYF. CDR3 nucleotides: TGCAGCGTGGGACTAGCGGGAGGATTAGATACGCAGTATTTT.

The chain employs TRBV5-1 and TRBJ1-3; D gene ambiguous. The CDR3 has 16 residues. Per the germline V gene, CDR1 is SGHRS and CDR2 is YFSETQ. V shed 3 bases and J shed 2 bases, with 15 bases lying between them. CDR3 protein: CASSSTGETTGNTIYF. In nucleotides, the CDR3 is TGCGCCAGCAGCTCCACTGGGGAGACAACTGGAAACACCATATATTTT. Full variable domain (outside the CDR3, taken from reference TRBV5-1 and TRBJ1-3): KAGVTQTPRYLIKTRGQQVTLSCSPISGHRSVSWYQQTPGQGLQFLFEYFSETQRNKGNFPGRFSGRQFSNSRSEMNVSTLELGDSALYLCASSSTGETTGNTIYFGEGSWLTVV.

The CDR3 is CASSPGTGEHNEQFF. The CDR3, as DNA: TGTGCCAGCAGCCCCGGGACAGGGGAACACAATGAGCAGTTCTTC. The genes are TRBV6-5 and TRBJ2-1; 10 positions agree with TRBD1. The ends lost 6 bases at V and 5 bases at J; junction bases unmatched: 7. Germline loops: CDR1 MNHEY, CDR2 SVGAGI. The CDR3 runs 15 residues.

The chain joins TRBV30 to TRBJ1-5; D is undetermined. Trimming took off 3 bases at V and 6 bases at J, with 15 bases between the two ends. From germline, CDR1 is GTSNPN and CDR2 SVGIG (reference sequence). The CDR3 totals 14 residues. CDR3 DNA: TGTGCCTGGAGCGACCAATTTACGGGTCAGCCCCAGCATTTT. Its protein product is CAWSDQFTGQPQHF.

This sequence joins TRBV6-4 and TRBJ2-3; TRBD2 agrees at 9 bases. The CDR3 has 14 amino acids. J gave up 4 bases and V 2 bases, and 1 base lay outside the gene matches. Germline-derived CDR1 and CDR2 are MRHNA and SNTAGT. CDR3 protein: CASSDLAGSDTQYF. DNA for the CDR3: TGTGCCAGCAGTGACCTAGCGGGGTCAGATACGCAGTATTTT.

The V gene is TRBV5-1, the J gene TRBJ2-1; 8 positions agree with TRBD2. Germline CDR1 SGHRS, CDR2 YFSETQ. This CDR3 is built from 16 residues. J lost 6 bases, V lost 0 bases, and 8 bases had no gene match. DNA of the CDR3: TGCGCCAGCAGCTTGGCTCCAGCGGGAGATTTCAATGAGCAGTTCTTC. This codes for CASSLAPAGDFNEQFF.

This chain connects TRBV28 to TRBJ2-2, with TRBD1 matching 7 bases. The V and J ends lost 8 bases and 2 bases, in that order; junction bases with no gene match: 11. There are 16 residues in the CDR3. Germline CDR1 reads MDHEN; CDR2 reads SYDVKM. In nucleotides, the CDR3 is TGTGCCAGCCGGGAAGGGGGCGCTTCCAACACCGGGGAGCTGTTTTTT. It translates to CASREGGASNTGELFF.

The chain employs TRBV27 and TRBJ2-7, with a tentative D call TRBD2 (5 bases). V shed 3 bases and J shed 0 bases, with 6 bases lying between them. The CDR3 is made up of 13 amino acids. Germline lookup yields CDR1 MNHEY and CDR2 SMNVEV (reference sequence). CDR3 nucleotide sequence: TGTGCCAGCAGTTTGGACTTCTCCTACGAGCAGTACTTC. It specifies CASSLDFSYEQYF.

The gene calls are TRBV29-1 and TRBJ1-1; TRBD1 aligns across 9 bases. The CDR3 loop spans 13 amino acids. The J segment lost 6 bases and the V segment lost 6 bases, leaving 8 bases of the junction unmatched. The germline gives CDR1 SQVTM, CDR2 ANQGSEA. The CDR3 nucleotides are TGCAGCGTGGGCCCGGGACAGGGATCTGAAGCTTTCTTT. Translation: CSVGPGQGSEAFF. Looking up the rest from reference TRBV29-1 and TRBJ1-1 gives the full variable domain: SAVISQKPSRDICQRGTSLTIQCQVDSQVTMMFWYRQQPGQSLTLIATANQGSEATYESGFVIDKFPISRPNLTFSTLTVSNMSPEDSSIYLCSVGPGQGSEAFFGQGTRLTVV.

This chain connects TRBV11-2 to TRBJ2-1; 7 positions agree with TRBD1. The V gene end was trimmed by 5 bases and the J gene end by 2 bases; junction bases not matched to a gene: 9. CDR3 length: 16 amino acids. Germline values: CDR1 SGHAT, CDR2 FQNNGV. The CDR3 is CASSAFFGTAYNEQFF. In nucleotides, the CDR3 is TGTGCCAGCAGCGCCTTTTTTGGGACAGCCTACAATGAGCAGTTCTTC.

CDR3 protein: CASSFRSGAENNQPQHF. DNA of the CDR3: TGTGCCAGTAGTTTCCGAAGTGGGGCCGAGAACAATCAGCCCCAGCATTTT. The J gene is TRBJ1-5, the V gene TRBV19; D is perhaps TRBD1 (5 bases). V was pared by 5 bases and J by 3 bases, with 20 bases between. Germline lookup yields CDR1 LNHDA and CDR2 SQIVND (reference sequence). The length of the CDR3 is 17 residues.

The J gene is TRBJ2-7, the V gene TRBV13; TRBD2 matches 9 bases. CDR3 size: 16 residues. Per germline, CDR1 PRHDT and CDR2 FYEKMQ (reference sequence). Trimming removed 0 bases from V and 3 bases from J; junction bases left unmatched: 6. In DNA form, the CDR3 reads TGTGCCAGCAGCTTAGGCCCTAGCGGGGAAAACTACGAGCAGTACTTC. This gives the protein CASSLGPSGENYEQYF.

J is TRBJ1-2 and V is TRBV25-1; TRBD1 matches at 7 bases. Germline CDR1 MGHDK, CDR2 SYGVNS. The junction had 7 bases not matched to a gene; V was cut back by 1 base and J by 5 bases. The CDR3 is 15 residues long. For the CDR3, the DNA is TGTGCCAGCAGTGAATTGGACGGGACAGCGTATGGCTACACCTTC. Residues: CASSELDGTAYGYTF.